The 9 T cell receptor beta chains below were found in one sample sequenced in a study of T-cell reconstitution after alpha-beta-depleted transplantation in children. Unique molecular identifiers were incorporated into the prepared TCRbeta library. TCRdb recomputed calls from the PCR reads with MiXCR, one row per CDR3 protein. This table has around 140,000 distinct CDR3 sequences, roughly 9% appearing once. The sample consisted of PBMCs, mostly from graft donor cells, taken 180 days after TCRalphabeta/CD19-depleted stem cell transplant. The source of these receptors is a female patient aged 2-15 years who had a stem cell transplant for congenital amegakaryocytic thrombocytopenia, so the T cells may come from the graft donor.

This clonotype was observed many times. This chain connects TRBV12-3 or TRBV12-4 to TRBJ1-6, with 9 positions matching TRBD1. V was pared by 6 bases and J by 7 bases, with 13 bases of the junction left unmatched. This CDR3 has 17 amino acids. The CDR3 bases are TGTGCCAGCAGATCCACAGGGGGCGTGCAGGGGAATTCACCCCTCCACTTT. Translation gives CASRSTGGVQGNSPLHF.

This rearrangement joins TRBV30 to TRBJ2-7, with no clear D. Germline assignment: CDR1 GTSNPN and CDR2 SVGIG (reference sequence). V lost 3 bases and J 3 bases, leaving 12 bases between the germline ends. The CDR3 runs 13 residues. The CDR3 loop is CAWRGSRNYEQYF. For the CDR3, the DNA is TGTGCCTGGAGGGGTTCTCGGAACTACGAGCAGTACTTC.

As to this clonotype: A read error may explain this, as a much larger clone is one base away. This chain connects TRBV20-1 to TRBJ2-7, with D possibly TRBD2 on 5 matching bases. The CDR3 is 13 residues long. Germline CDR1 DFQATT, CDR2 SNEGSKA (reference sequence). The CDR3 DNA reads as TGCAGTGCTAGACCCGGAGGCTCCTGCGAGCAGTACTTC. This translates into CSARPGGSCEQYF.

Comments on this clonotype: One base away lies a much larger clone, so this may be a sequencing read error. The V call is TRBV28, the J call TRBJ1-6; tentative D call: TRBD1 (6 bases). The CDR3 is made up of 15 amino acids. Germline V gives CDR1 MDHEN, CDR2 SYDVKM. The CDR3 here is CASSHLTGFNSPPHF. The DNA for the CDR3 is TGTGCCAGCAGTCATCTTACAGGGTTCAATTCACCCCCCCACTTT.

The table lists this clonotype with many counts. V is TRBV6-4 and J is TRBJ2-2; D gene uncertain. In germline, CDR1 is MRHNA, CDR2 SNTAGT. The CDR3 is made up of 13 amino acids. Trimming shortened V by 5 bases and J by 2 bases, and 6 bases separated the two germline ends. As DNA, the CDR3 is TGTGCCAGCAGTATCGGTAACACCGGGGAGCTGTTTTTT. Encoded protein: CASSIGNTGELFF.

The chain has TRBV5-1 and TRBJ1-1; D is perhaps TRBD1 (6 bases). The CDR3 is 17 amino acids. The ends were cut back, 2 bases at V and 2 bases at J, with 19 bases in the middle. CDR1 and CDR2 (germline): SGHRS, YFSETQ. The DNA of the CDR3 is TGCGCCAGCAGCTTTTTGGGACCGGGACAACGAAACACTGAAGCTTTCTTT. This codes for CASSFLGPGQRNTEAFF.

This clonotype has a count of ten or more. The rearrangement joins TRBV9 to TRBJ1-4, with D unclear. V dropped 3 bases and J dropped 5 bases, with 14 bases sitting between them. Germline CDR1 is SGDLS and CDR2 is YYNGEE. The CDR3 has 15 residues. The CDR3 spells CASSDDGQENEKLFF. The CDR3, as DNA: TGTGCCAGCAGCGATGACGGCCAGGAAAATGAAAAACTGTTTTTT.

This clonotype occurred many times. The chain carries TRBV19 and TRBJ2-1; possibly TRBD1 for D (6 bases). V lost 9 bases and J lost 9, with 21 bases in between. CDR1 LNHDA and CDR2 SQIVND come from the germline V gene (reference sequence). The CDR3 is 14 amino acids. The CDR3 loop is CARPGWQGIGEQFF. The CDR3 nucleotides read TGTGCCAGGCCGGGGTGGCAGGGGATAGGTGAGCAGTTCTTC.

This clonotype has only a few counts. This chain uses TRBV20-1 with TRBJ2-5; 9 positions agree with TRBD2. V lost 2 bases, J lost 7 bases, and 17 bases stayed unmatched. The CDR3 contains 17 residues. CDR1 is DFQATT and CDR2 is SNEGSKA in the germline V gene (reference sequence). The CDR3 DNA reads TGCAGTGCTAGACAGCACGGGTCCGGACTAGCGTTTGGGACCCAGTACTTC. Protein: CSARQHGSGLAFGTQYF.